A single TCR beta chain is shown here with its context. This record belongs to a study of blood T cell repertoires in COVID-19. Across the whole study: COVID-19 samples, acute and convalescent, were from the United States, Italy and Spain. Sources were T cells, B-cell-depleted T cells, or PBMCs; the material itself was cDNA or gDNA.

The CDR3 extends over 16 amino acids. Germline V gene lookup returns CDR1 MDHEN and CDR2 SYDVKM. The V segment lost 4 bases and the J segment 2 bases; nucleotides outside the gene matches: 10. In the original analysis: Amplified reference gene primers provided the basis for estimating nucleated cell counts. Some clones are missing from TCRdb's copy, which holds only in-frame ones; the method was immunoSEQ multiplex PCR. V and J calls plus clone size are reproduced from that table; the DNA served to infer D and trimming. The sample lists around 140,000 clones, around nine tenths occurring once. The origin of this receptor is a man in his fifties with active or convalescent COVID-19. Sequencing was done on a sample of peripheral blood. This sequence joins TRBV28 and TRBJ2-5, with 7 nucleotides matching TRBD2. In DNA, the CDR3 is TGTGCCAGCAGTTCCTGGACTGCGGGAGATCAAGAGACCCAGTACTTC. It yields the protein CASSSWTAGDQETQYF.